A single sample gave rise to the 23 T cell receptor beta chains below, sequenced in a study of regulatory T cells in long-lasting Graves disease. Time point denoted: newly diagnosed GD, antithyroid drugs for less than 3 months. The TCR library was prepared using RNA isolated from PBMCs. Both iRepertoire HTBI primers and Arm-PCR of CDR3 regions were used to build the TCR beta libraries. TCRdb re-derived calls from the multiplex PCR reads in MiXCR, one entry per CDR3 protein. The sample lists 350,000 to 500,000 distinct CDR3 sequences, roughly 15% occurring once. This same sample was also taken into another study, of T cells in Graves' hyperthyroidism and ophthalmopathy.

The sequences come from peripheral blood mononuclear cells (PBMCs), collected at new diagnosis, from a patient treated with antithyroid drugs. All receptors come from a woman aged 18-29 years with Graves disease.

This clonotype was observed many times. This chain joins TRBV20-1 and TRBJ2-7; 11 positions agree with TRBD2. The CDR3 sequence is 13 residues long. After removal of 6 bases from V and 4 bases from J, the junction contained 5 bases not matched to a gene. The V gene's germline CDR1 is DFQATT and CDR2 SNEGSKA (reference sequence). This CDR3 reads CSAPTSGSYEQYF. CDR3 DNA: TGCAGTGCCCCAACTAGCGGGAGTTACGAGCAGTACTTC.

This clonotype came up many times. V usage is TRBV6-1 and J usage is TRBJ2-3; 7 positions match TRBD2. CDR1 MNHNS and CDR2 SASEGT come from the germline V gene. This CDR3 has 17 amino acids. V gave up 3 bases and J gave up 0 bases; unmatched junction bases: 9. The CDR3 region is CASSDGLLAASTDTQYF. CDR3 DNA sequence: TGTGCCAGCAGTGACGGTCTCCTAGCGGCTAGCACAGATACGCAGTATTTT.

Only a few counts were recorded for this clonotype. The chain is built from TRBV6-1 and TRBJ1-2, with 9 bases fitting TRBD1. This CDR3 has 18 amino acids. Germline V gives CDR1 MNHNS, CDR2 SASEGT. V dropped 6 bases and J dropped 0; count of bases not matched to a gene: 14. The CDR3 reads CASSIKSGTGLANYGYTF. CDR3 coding DNA: TGTGCCAGCAGCATAAAATCCGGGACAGGGCTTGCTAACTATGGCTACACCTTC.

This clonotype showed up just once. This CDR3 reads CAISGTASSPLHF. CDR3 nucleotide sequence: TGTGCCATCAGCGGGACAGCATCTTCACCCCTCCACTTT. The V call is TRBV10-3, the J call TRBJ1-6, with TRBD1 matching over 7 bases. The CDR3 is made up of 13 amino acids. CDR1 ENHRY and CDR2 SYGVKD come from the germline V gene. V lost 6 bases, J lost 9 bases, and 5 bases stayed unmatched.

There are a few counts of this clonotype. This rearrangement joins TRBV20-1 to TRBJ1-5, with TRBD1 matching 9 bases. CDR3 length: 14 amino acids. The germline V gene has CDR1 DFQATT and CDR2 SNEGSKA (reference sequence). The V gene end was trimmed by 6 bases and the J gene end by 6 bases; junction bases not matched to a gene: 9. The CDR3 spells CSARFTGGVQPQHF. CDR3 sequence (DNA): TGCAGTGCCCGTTTTACAGGGGGCGTTCAGCCCCAGCATTTT.

This clonotype was seen a handful of times. This chain links TRBV27 with TRBJ2-7, with D tentatively TRBD1 or TRBD2 (5 bases each). CDR3 length: 15 residues. Trimming took off 5 bases at V and 7 bases at J, with 21 bases between the two ends. The germline V gene has CDR1 MNHEY and CDR2 SMNVEV (reference sequence). CDR3 bases: TGTGCCAGCAGTGGTATAAGCGGAATCTGGGGGGAGCAGTACTTC. This gives the protein CASSGISGIWGEQYF.

This chain uses TRBV11-2 with TRBJ2-2, with 7 bases identical to TRBD1. The V and J ends lost 0 bases and 1 base, in that order; junction bases with no gene match: 2. Per germline, CDR1 SGHAT and CDR2 FQNNGV. The CDR3 totals 16 residues. CDR3 sequence: CASSLDRQGNTGELFF. As DNA, the CDR3 is TGTGCCAGCAGCTTAGACCGACAGGGGAACACCGGGGAGCTGTTTTTT.

This clonotype was picked up a small number of times. The CDR3 here is CSARDTSAKETQYF. CDR3 bases: TGCAGTGCTAGGGACACTAGCGCCAAAGAGACCCAGTACTTC. The chain recombines TRBV20-1 with TRBJ2-5, with 7 bases aligning to TRBD2. Germline values: CDR1 DFQATT, CDR2 SNEGSKA (reference sequence). The length of the CDR3 is 14 residues. The J segment lost 3 bases and the V segment lost 3 bases, leaving 7 bases of the junction unmatched.

The chain has TRBV28 and TRBJ1-2; TRBD1 matches at 8 bases. Germline loops: CDR1 MDHEN, CDR2 SYDVKM. V lost 10 bases, J lost 2 bases, and 15 bases stayed unmatched. This CDR3 is 16 amino acids long. Here the CDR3 reads CATPSRTGNGNYGYTF. DNA of the CDR3: TGTGCCACCCCTTCGAGGACAGGGAACGGGAACTATGGCTACACCTTC.

The chain joins TRBV7-3 to TRBJ2-7; 8 bases line up with TRBD2. The germline CDR1 and CDR2 sequences are SGHTA and FQGTGA. This CDR3 region has 15 residues. J lost 5 bases, V lost 5 bases, and 11 bases had no gene match. CDR3: CASSLVTGGHHEQYF. As DNA, the CDR3 is TGTGCCAGCAGCCTAGTAACGGGAGGGCACCACGAGCAGTACTTC.

Many counts were recorded for this clonotype. The chain couples TRBV6-2 or TRBV6-3 to TRBJ2-1; TRBD1 matches 7 bases. After removal of 6 bases from V and 6 bases from J, the junction contained 5 bases not matched to a gene. The germline V gene has CDR1 MNHEY and CDR2 SVGEGT. The CDR3 sequence is 13 residues long. The CDR3 sequence: CASRGTALNEQFF. CDR3 sequence (DNA): TGTGCCAGCAGGGGGACAGCCCTCAATGAGCAGTTCTTC.

This clonotype was detected ten times or more. The chain recombines TRBV30 with TRBJ1-5, with D hard to call. Trimming shortened V by 2 bases and J by 2 bases, and 16 bases separated the two germline ends. The CDR3 totals 16 residues. The germline V gene has CDR1 GTSNPN and CDR2 SVGIG (reference sequence). The CDR3 sequence is CAWSLSGLAGNQPQHF. CDR3 bases: TGTGCCTGGAGTCTGTCGGGCCTGGCGGGCAATCAGCCCCAGCATTTT.

This clonotype was observed many times. The V call is TRBV7-2, the J call TRBJ2-7; TRBD1 aligns across 8 bases. Germline CDR1 is SGHTA and CDR2 is FQGNSA. Germline trimming cut 2 bases from V and 3 bases from J; bases unmatched to any gene: 6. This CDR3 has 15 residues. For the CDR3, the DNA is TGTGCCAGCAGCTTAAGTGGGACAGGTATCTACGAGCAGTACTTC. Translation gives CASSLSGTGIYEQYF.

This clonotype was observed a handful of times. V is TRBV5-1 and J is TRBJ2-4, with D uncertain. The V gene lost 0 bases and the J gene lost 0 bases, with 7 bases spanning the gap. The germline V gene encodes CDR1 SGHRS and CDR2 YFSETQ. The CDR3 has 15 amino acids. Here the CDR3 DNA reads TGCGCCAGCAGCTTGGGTAGGACAGCCAAAAACATTCAGTACTTC. Protein: CASSLGRTAKNIQYF.

The rearrangement uses TRBV6-1 and TRBJ1-2; TRBD1 is a possible D gene (5 bases). The CDR3 contains 14 residues. Per germline, CDR1 MNHNS and CDR2 SASEGT. Trimming pared 7 bases from V and 5 bases from J, leaving 17 bases between. The CDR3 reads CASTIPGRRYGYTF. The DNA of the CDR3 is TGTGCCAGCACCATCCCGGGACGGAGGTATGGCTACACCTTC.

On this clonotype: At one end, the junction sequence differs from germline, possibly due to a read error. This chain uses TRBV7-9 with TRBJ1-4; no clear D. The germline V gene encodes CDR1 SEHNR and CDR2 FQNEAQ (reference sequence). The CDR3 contains 14 residues. CDR3 amino acids: CASSLMWNNEKLFF. The CDR3 DNA is TGTGCCAGTAGCTTAATGTGGAACAATGAAAAACTGTTTTTT.

This clonotype was detected only once. A much larger clone lies a single base off, so this may be a read error. The chain combines TRBV6-1 with TRBJ2-7; D gene ambiguous. Trimming pared 4 bases from V and 7 bases from J, leaving 23 bases between. The length of the CDR3 is 16 residues. Germline CDR1 is MNHNS and CDR2 is SASEGT. The CDR3 loop is CASSVIGGRNRNEQYF. CDR3 bases: TGTGCCAGCAGTGTGATAGGCGGACGGAACCGCAATGAGCAGTACTTC.

This clonotype was seen at least ten times. The V and J genes are TRBV18 and TRBJ2-1; 14 bases line up with TRBD2. This CDR3 has 18 amino acids. V gave up 3 bases and J gave up 12 bases; unmatched junction bases: 16. Germline V gene data show CDR1 as KGHSH and CDR2 as LQKENI. CDR3 sequence reads: CASSPTIMTSGRGEVQFF. The CDR3 bases are TGTGCCAGCTCACCCACGATTATGACTAGCGGGAGGGGAGAGGTGCAGTTCTTC. The full variable domain, completed using reference TRBV18 and TRBJ2-1, is NAGVMQNPRHLVRRRGQEARLRCSPMKGHSHVYWYRQLPEEGLKFMVYLQKENIIDESGMPKERFSAEFPKEGPSILRIQQVVRGDSAAYFCASSPTIMTSGRGEVQFFGPGTRLTVL.

The chain carries TRBV7-9 and TRBJ2-7; D possibly uses TRBD1 or TRBD2 (6 bases each). Between the trimmed V and J ends, which lost 5 bases and 3 bases, there was a span of 11 bases. Germline CDR1 is SEHNR and CDR2 is FQNEAQ (reference sequence). The CDR3 has 13 amino acids. The CDR3 region is CASSPGEDYEQYF. In DNA, the CDR3 is TGTGCCAGCAGCCCAGGGGAGGACTACGAGCAGTACTTC.

With respect to this clonotype: A much larger clone is a single base away; this may be a read error. The V and J genes are TRBV7-9 and TRBJ2-3; TRBD2 matches at 14 bases. The CDR3 runs to 16 residues. V lost 5 bases and J lost 7; bases outside the gene matches: 8. Germline V CDR1 and CDR2: SEHNR, FQNEAQ (reference sequence). Here the CDR3 DNA reads TGTGCCAGCAGCGCCGGACTAGCGGGAGGTTGGAATACGCAGTATTTT. Its translation is CASSAGLAGGWNTQYF.

This clonotype was counted many times. The chain has TRBV27 and TRBJ1-5; D remains ambiguous. V dropped 2 bases and J dropped 4 bases, with 6 bases sitting between them. This CDR3 spans 13 amino acids. The germline V gene has CDR1 MNHEY and CDR2 SMNVEV (reference sequence). The CDR3 DNA reads as TGTGCCAGCAGTTTAAACGAGAATCAGCCCCAGCATTTT. Translated: CASSLNENQPQHF.

The chain links TRBV27 to TRBJ1-5; D is unresolved. The CDR3 totals 15 residues. Germline lookup yields CDR1 MNHEY and CDR2 SMNVEV (reference sequence). The V end lost 5 bases, the J end lost 2 bases, and 13 bases lay between the germline ends. CDR3 sequence reads: CASSPVALGNQPQHF. For the CDR3, the DNA is TGTGCCAGCAGTCCAGTGGCACTGGGCAATCAGCCCCAGCATTTT.

V and J are TRBV9 and TRBJ1-1, with no clear D. The CDR3 is 15 amino acids. Trimming removed 0 bases from V and 1 base from J, with 10 bases in between. Germline V lookup: CDR1 SGDLS, CDR2 YYNGEE. The CDR3, as DNA: TGTGCCAGCAGCGTAGTAATGACGGGGAACACTGAAGCTTTCTTT. It specifies CASSVVMTGNTEAFF.